The 2 T cell receptor beta chains listed next were all sequenced from one sample in a study of spatial heterogeneity in lung cancer. In TCRdb, the 5' RACE reads were re-called with MiXCR into one record per CDR3 protein. The data hold roughly 4,800 distinct CDR3 sequences, with about 16% observed a single time. The time point: sample taken at primary tumor resection. Sequencing was performed on whole RNA extracted from tumor and nontumor lung tissue, or from frozen PBMC, and the material was left unsorted. The sample in question was normal lung tissue next to the tumor, obtained at surgery. Source of these receptors: a male donor with early-stage non-small cell lung cancer.

In its sample, this clonotype is medium-sized (0.01 to 0.1%). The chain couples TRBV7-2 to TRBJ2-3, with D unclear. The CDR3 length is 12 residues. Germline values: CDR1 SGHTA, CDR2 FQGNSA. Trimming cost V 3 bases and J 4 bases, with 5 bases left between them. CDR3: CASSFPPDTQYF. DNA for the CDR3: TGTGCCAGCAGCTTCCCGCCAGATACGCAGTATTTT.

This rearrangement joins TRBV6-1 to TRBJ2-2; possible D gene TRBD2, 5 bases. This CDR3 contains 15 residues. Germline V gene lookup returns CDR1 MNHNS and CDR2 SASEGT. V lost 4 bases to trimming and J lost 4 bases, with 13 bases between them. The CDR3 sequence: CASSVGSAGTGELFF. The CDR3 nucleotides are TGTGCCAGCAGTGTAGGGTCGGCGGGCACCGGGGAGCTGTTTTTT.